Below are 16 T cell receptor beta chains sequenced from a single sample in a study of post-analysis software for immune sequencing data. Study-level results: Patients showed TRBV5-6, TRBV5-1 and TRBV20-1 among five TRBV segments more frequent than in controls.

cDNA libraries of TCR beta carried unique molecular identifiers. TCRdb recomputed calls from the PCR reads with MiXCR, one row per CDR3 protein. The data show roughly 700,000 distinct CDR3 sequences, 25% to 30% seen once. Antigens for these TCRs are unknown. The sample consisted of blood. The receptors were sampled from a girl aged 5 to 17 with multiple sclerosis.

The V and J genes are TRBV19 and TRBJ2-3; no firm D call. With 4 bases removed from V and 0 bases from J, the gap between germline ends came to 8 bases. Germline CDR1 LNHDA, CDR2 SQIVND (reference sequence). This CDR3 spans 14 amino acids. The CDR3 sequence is CASSTEISTDTQYF. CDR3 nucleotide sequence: TGTGCCAGTAGTACGGAAATCAGCACAGATACGCAGTATTTT.

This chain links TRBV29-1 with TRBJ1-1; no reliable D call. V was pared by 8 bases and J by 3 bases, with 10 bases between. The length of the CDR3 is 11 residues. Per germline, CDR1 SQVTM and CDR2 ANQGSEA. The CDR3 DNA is TGCAGCACCCTTGAGGACACTGAAGCTTTCTTT. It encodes CSTLEDTEAFF.

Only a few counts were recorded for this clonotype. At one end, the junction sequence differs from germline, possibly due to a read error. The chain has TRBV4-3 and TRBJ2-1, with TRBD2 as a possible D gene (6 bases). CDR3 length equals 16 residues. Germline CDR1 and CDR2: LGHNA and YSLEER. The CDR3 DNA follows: TGCGCCAGCAGTCAAGGAAGGCGCGTTCGGGAGAATGAGCAGTTCTTC. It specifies CASSQGRRVRENEQFF.

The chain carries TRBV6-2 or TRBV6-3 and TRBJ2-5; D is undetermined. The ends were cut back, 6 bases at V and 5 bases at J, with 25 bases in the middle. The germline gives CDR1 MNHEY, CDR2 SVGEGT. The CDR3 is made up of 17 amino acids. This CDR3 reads CASRPTLAAIGRETQYF. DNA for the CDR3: TGTGCCAGCAGACCCACCCTCGCTGCGATCGGGCGGGAGACCCAGTACTTC.

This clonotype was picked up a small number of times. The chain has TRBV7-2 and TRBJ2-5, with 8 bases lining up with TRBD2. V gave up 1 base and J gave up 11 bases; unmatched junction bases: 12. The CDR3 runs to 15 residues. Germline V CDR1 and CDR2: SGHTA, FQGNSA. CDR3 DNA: TGTGCCAGCAGCTTAGAGCGGGGGCAATACAATGAGCAGTACTTC. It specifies CASSLERGQYNEQYF.

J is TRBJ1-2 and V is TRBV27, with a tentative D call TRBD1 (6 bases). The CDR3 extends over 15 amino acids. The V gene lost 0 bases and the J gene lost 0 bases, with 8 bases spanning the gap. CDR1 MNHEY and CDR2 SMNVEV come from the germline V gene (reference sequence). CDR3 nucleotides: TGTGCCAGCAGTTTATCTGGGGGGCCTAACTATGGCTACACCTTC. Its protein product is CASSLSGGPNYGYTF.

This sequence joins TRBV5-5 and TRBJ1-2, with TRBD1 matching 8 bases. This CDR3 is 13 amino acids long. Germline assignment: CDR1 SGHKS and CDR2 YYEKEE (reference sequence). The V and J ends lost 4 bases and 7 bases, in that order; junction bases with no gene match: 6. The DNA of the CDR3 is TGTGCCAGCAGCCCCGACAGGGGTGTTGGCTACACCTTC. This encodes CASSPDRGVGYTF.

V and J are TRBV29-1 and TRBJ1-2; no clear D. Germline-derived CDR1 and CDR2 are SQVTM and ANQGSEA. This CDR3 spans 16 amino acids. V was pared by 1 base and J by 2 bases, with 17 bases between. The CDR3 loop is CSVEAPPPGQNYGYTF. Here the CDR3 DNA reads TGCAGCGTTGAAGCCCCCCCACCCGGCCAAAACTATGGCTACACCTTC.

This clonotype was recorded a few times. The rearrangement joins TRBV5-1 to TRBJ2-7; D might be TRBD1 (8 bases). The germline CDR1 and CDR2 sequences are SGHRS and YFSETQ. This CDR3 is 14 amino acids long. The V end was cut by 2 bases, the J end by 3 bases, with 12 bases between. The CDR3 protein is CASSLQGDYYEQYF. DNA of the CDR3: TGCGCCAGCAGCTTACAGGGGGACTACTACGAGCAGTACTTC.

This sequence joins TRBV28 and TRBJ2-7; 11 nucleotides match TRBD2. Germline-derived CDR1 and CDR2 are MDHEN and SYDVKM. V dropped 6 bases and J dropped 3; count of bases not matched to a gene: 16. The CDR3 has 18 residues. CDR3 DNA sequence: TGTGCCAGCAGCCTTCCCCCTCAGACTAGCGGGACCCTCTACGAGCAGTACTTC. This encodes CASSLPPQTSGTLYEQYF.

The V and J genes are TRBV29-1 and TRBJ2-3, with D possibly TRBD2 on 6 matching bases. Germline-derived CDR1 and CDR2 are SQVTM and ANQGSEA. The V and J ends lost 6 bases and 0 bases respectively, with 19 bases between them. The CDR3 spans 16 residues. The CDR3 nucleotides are TGCAGCGTCGGGGGAACCAAGACAGCCAGCACAGATACGCAGTATTTT. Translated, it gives CSVGGTKTASTDTQYF.

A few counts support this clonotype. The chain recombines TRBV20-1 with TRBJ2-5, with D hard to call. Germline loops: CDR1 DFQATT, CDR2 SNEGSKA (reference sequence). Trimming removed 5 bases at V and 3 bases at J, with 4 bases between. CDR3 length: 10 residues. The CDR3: CSAQKETQYF. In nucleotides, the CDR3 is TGCAGTGCTCAAAAAGAGACCCAGTACTTC.

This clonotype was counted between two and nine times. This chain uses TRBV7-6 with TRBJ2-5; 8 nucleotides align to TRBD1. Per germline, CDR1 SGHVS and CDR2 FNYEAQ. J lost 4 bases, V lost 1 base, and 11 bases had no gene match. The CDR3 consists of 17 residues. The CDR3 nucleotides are TGTGCCAGCAGCTTAGACATTTCTGGCAGGGGGCTAGAGACCCAGTACTTC. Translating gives CASSLDISGRGLETQYF.

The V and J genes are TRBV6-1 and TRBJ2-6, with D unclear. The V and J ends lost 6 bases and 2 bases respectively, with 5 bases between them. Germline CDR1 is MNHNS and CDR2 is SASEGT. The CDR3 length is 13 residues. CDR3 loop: CASRATGANVLTF. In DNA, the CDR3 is TGTGCCAGCAGAGCTACTGGGGCCAACGTCCTGACTTTC.

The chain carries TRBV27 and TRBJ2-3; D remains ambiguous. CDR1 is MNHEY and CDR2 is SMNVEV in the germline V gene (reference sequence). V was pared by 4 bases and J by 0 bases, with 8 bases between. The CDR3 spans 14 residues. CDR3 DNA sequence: TGTGCCAGCAGTTGGTTGACTAGCACAGATACGCAGTATTTT. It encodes CASSWLTSTDTQYF.

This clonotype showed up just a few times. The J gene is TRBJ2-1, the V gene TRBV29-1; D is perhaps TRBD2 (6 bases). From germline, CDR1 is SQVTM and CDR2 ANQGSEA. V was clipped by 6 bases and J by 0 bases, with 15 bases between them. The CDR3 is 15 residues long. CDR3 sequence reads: CSVRRDGSSYNEQFF. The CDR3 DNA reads TGCAGCGTACGAAGAGACGGGAGCTCCTACAATGAGCAGTTCTTC.